The next 2 T cell receptor beta chains were all read from a single sample in a study of T cell responses to AZD1222 COVID-19 vaccine. Some clones are missing from TCRdb's copy, which holds only in-frame ones; the method was immunoSEQ multiplex PCR. The sample has about 110,000 clones; 85% to 95% are singletons. The sample was peripheral blood, taken on day 0 of AZD1222 vaccination. The receptors come from an adult in good health.

J is TRBJ1-1 and V is TRBV9, with unresolved D. This CDR3 comprises 15 residues. CDR1 is SGDLS and CDR2 is YYNGEE in the germline V gene. V lost 4 bases and J 4 bases, leaving 17 bases between the germline ends. CDR3 residues: CASSISPGSGTEAFF. The CDR3 DNA is TGTGCCAGCAGCATCAGTCCCGGGTCGGGCACTGAAGCTTTCTTT. The complete variable domain, with remaining parts taken from reference TRBV9 and TRBJ1-1, reads DSGVTQTPKHLITATGQRVTLRCSPRSGDLSVYWYQQSLDQGLQFLIQYYNGEERAKGNILERFSAQQFPDLHSELNLSSLELGDSALYFCASSISPGSGTEAFFGQGTRLTVV.

The chain links TRBV7-9 to TRBJ1-1, with TRBD1 as a possible D gene (5 bases). Germline CDR1 and CDR2: SEHNR and FQNEAQ (reference sequence). The CDR3 consists of 15 residues. V gave up 3 bases and J gave up 1 base, with 12 bases separating them. The CDR3 sequence is CASSFRDGKNTEAFF. CDR3 sequence (DNA): TGTGCCAGCAGCTTTCGGGACGGGAAGAACACTGAAGCTTTCTTT. Complete variable domain (other parts from reference TRBV7-9 and TRBJ1-1): DTGVSQNPRHKITKRGQNVTFRCDPISEHNRLYWYRQTLGQGPEFLTYFQNEAQLEKSRLLSDRFSAERPKGSFSTLEIQRTEQGDSAMYLCASSFRDGKNTEAFFGQGTRLTVV.